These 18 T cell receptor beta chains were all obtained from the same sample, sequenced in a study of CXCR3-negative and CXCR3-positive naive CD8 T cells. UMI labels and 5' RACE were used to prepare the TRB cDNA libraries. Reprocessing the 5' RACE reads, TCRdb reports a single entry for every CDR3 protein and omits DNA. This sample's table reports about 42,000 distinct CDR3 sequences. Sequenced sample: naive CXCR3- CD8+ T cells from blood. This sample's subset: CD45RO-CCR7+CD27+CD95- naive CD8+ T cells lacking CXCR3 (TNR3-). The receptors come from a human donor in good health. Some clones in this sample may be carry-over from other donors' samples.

The CDR3 here is CSAPSTGVSSGYTF. The chain uses TRBV20-1 and TRBJ1-2; TCRdb designates TRBD1, a call that cannot be tested without DNA. Germline V gene data show CDR1 as DFQATT and CDR2 as SNEGSKA (reference sequence). The CDR3 runs to 14 residues.

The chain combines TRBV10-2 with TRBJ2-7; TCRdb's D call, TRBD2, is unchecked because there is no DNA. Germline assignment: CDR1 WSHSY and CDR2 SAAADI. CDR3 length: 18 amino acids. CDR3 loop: CASREGLAGEPMYYEQYF.

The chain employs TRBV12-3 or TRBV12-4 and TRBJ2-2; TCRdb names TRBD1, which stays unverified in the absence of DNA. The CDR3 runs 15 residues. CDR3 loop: CASSLSNRPTGELFF.

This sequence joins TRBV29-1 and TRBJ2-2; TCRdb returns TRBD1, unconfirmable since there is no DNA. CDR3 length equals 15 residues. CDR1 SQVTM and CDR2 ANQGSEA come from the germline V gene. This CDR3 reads CSVEKLSGVDGELFF.

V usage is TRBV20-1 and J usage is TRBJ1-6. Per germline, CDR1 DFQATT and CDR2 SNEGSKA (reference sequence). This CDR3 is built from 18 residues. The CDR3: CSAREWTYGGSYNSPLHF.

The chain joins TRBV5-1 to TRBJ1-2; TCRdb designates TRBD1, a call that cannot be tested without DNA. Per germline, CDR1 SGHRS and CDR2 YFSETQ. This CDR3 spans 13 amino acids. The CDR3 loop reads CASSPGTGDGYTF.

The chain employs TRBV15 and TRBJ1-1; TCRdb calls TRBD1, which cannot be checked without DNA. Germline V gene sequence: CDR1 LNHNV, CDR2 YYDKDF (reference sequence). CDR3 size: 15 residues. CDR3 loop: CATSKSRQGASEAFF.

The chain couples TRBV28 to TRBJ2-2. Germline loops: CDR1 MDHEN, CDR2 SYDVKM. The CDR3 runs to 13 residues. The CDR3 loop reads CASNIPNTGELFF.

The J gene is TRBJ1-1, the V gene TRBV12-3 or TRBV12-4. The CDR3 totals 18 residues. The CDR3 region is CASSWAPRDGLVDTEAFF.

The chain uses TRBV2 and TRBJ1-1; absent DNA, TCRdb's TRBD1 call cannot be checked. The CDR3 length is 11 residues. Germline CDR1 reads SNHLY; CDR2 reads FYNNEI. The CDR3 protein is CASRTGTGAFF.

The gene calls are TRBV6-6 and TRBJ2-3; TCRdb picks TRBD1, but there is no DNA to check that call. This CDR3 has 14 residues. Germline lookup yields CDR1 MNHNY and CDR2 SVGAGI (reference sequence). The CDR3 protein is CASSPQYPTDTQYF.

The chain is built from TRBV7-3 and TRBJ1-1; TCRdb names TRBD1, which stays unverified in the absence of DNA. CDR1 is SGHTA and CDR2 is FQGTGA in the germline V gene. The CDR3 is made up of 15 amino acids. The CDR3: CASSLGRGLDTEAFF.

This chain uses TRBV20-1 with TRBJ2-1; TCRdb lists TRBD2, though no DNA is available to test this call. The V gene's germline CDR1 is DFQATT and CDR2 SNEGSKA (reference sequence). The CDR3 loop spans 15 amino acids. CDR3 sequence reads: CSARTGLAGGNEQFF.

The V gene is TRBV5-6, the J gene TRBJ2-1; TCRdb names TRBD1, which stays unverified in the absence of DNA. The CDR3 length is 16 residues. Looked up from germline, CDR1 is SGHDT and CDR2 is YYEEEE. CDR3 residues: CASSSPTGRSYNEQFF.

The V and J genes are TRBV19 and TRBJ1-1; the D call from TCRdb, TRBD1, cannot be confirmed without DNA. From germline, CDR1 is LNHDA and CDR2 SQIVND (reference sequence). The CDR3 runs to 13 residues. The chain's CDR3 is CASSIVPQTEAFF.

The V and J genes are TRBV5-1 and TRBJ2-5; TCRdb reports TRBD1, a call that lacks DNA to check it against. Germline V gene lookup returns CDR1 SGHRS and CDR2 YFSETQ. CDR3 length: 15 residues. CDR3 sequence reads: CASSQTGGFGETQYF.

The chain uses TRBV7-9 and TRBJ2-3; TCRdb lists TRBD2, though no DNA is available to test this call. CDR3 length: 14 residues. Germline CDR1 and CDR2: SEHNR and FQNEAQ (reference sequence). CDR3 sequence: CASRGGGYTDTQYF.

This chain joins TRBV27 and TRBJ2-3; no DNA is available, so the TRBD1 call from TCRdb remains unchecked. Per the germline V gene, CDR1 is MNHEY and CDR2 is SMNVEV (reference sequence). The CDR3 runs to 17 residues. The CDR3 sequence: CASSLGTPDGQGRPQYF.